A single T cell receptor (beta chain) is shown here with its context. Its specificity is not known. The data are from a study of CD8+CD57+ T cells in acquired aplastic anemia. Notes on the study in general: Researchers reported that CD8+ Simpson's diversity was not significantly different in patients versus controls.

Using genomic DNA as the template, TCR beta VDJ and CDR3 profiling was carried out. One entry per CDR3 protein results from TCRdb running MiXCR on the reads. The repertoire consists of roughly 190,000 distinct CDR3 sequences, with less than 60% occurring once and the leading ten covering around 8.8%. Germline CDR1 MNHNS, CDR2 SASEGT. The CDR3 length is 15 residues. V lost 6 bases to trimming and J lost 6 bases; unmatched junction nucleotides: 12. Patients picked for sequencing had shown CD8+CD57+ cell expansion detected by flow cytometry. Among the patients, all had severe acquired aplastic anemia. The rearrangement joins TRBV6-1 to TRBJ1-2; 8 nucleotides match TRBD1. Sequenced material: sorted CD4+, CD8+, or CD8+CD57+ T cells (not recorded which) from PBMCs. This receptor was taken from a human donor with aplastic anemia. The CDR3 nucleotides read TGTGCCAGCAGCGCGGGACAGGCGAAGGTACATGGCTACACCTTC. Translating gives CASSAGQAKVHGYTF.